A single sample gave rise to the 23 T cell receptor beta chains below, sequenced in a study of blood T cells in healthy people across ages. It was with a sample-barcoded 5' primer and a J-beta primer mix that a second PCR of roughly 7 to 12 cycles was run. One entry per CDR3 protein, called by TCRdb with MiXCR from the 5' RACE reads. Of 1.5 million to 2 million distinct CDR3 sequences in the sample, roughly 28% were seen once. The sample was blood. These receptors were taken from a woman younger than 45 in good health.

This sequence joins TRBV6-5 and TRBJ2-1; the match to TRBD2 covers 9 bases. The V and J ends lost 4 bases and 0 bases, in that order; junction bases with no gene match: 7. From germline, CDR1 is MNHEY and CDR2 SVGAGI. This CDR3 is built from 17 residues. The CDR3: CASSLTQLAGSYNEQFF. The CDR3 DNA sequence: TGTGCCAGCAGTTTAACCCAACTAGCGGGCTCCTACAATGAGCAGTTCTTC.

Comment on this clonotype: A much larger clone sits a single nucleotide away, making a read error possible. V and J are TRBV28 and TRBJ2-4; 7 positions agree with TRBD1. Judging by the DNA end, TRBJ2-7 fits better; the J call may be wrong. This CDR3 contains 14 residues. Germline CDR1 reads MDHEN; CDR2 reads SYDVKM. This CDR3 reads CASMKGTAPYEQYF. For the CDR3, the DNA is TGTGCCAGCATGAAGGGGACAGCACCCTACGAGCAGTACTTC.

The chain is built from TRBV9 and TRBJ2-5, with TRBD2 identical over 9 bases. Germline loops: CDR1 SGDLS, CDR2 YYNGEE. The V segment lost 3 bases and the J segment 1 base; nucleotides outside the gene matches: 4. This CDR3 is 15 amino acids long. CDR3 protein: CASSGSGRLQETQYF. CDR3 sequence (DNA): TGTGCCAGCAGCGGGAGCGGGAGGCTCCAAGAGACCCAGTACTTC. The whole variable domain, remainder taken from reference TRBV9 and TRBJ2-5, is DSGVTQTPKHLITATGQRVTLRCSPRSGDLSVYWYQQSLDQGLQFLIQYYNGEERAKGNILERFSAQQFPDLHSELNLSSLELGDSALYFCASSGSGRLQETQYFGPGTRLLVL.

The chain carries TRBV20-1 and TRBJ2-3; TRBD2 aligns across 9 bases. CDR1 and CDR2 (germline): DFQATT, SNEGSKA (reference sequence). This CDR3 has 18 residues. The V and J ends lost 0 bases and 1 base, in that order; junction bases with no gene match: 11. The CDR3 nucleotides are TGCAGTGCTAGAGACCAAACTAGCGGGTCCCACCGCACAGATACGCAGTATTTT. It codes for CSARDQTSGSHRTDTQYF.

As concerns this clonotype: A much bigger clone sits one base away, suggesting this may be a read error. The chain carries TRBV6-5 and TRBJ2-1; 7 bases are shared with TRBD1. This CDR3 region has 14 residues. Germline V gives CDR1 MNHEY, CDR2 SVGAGI. Unmatched junction bases numbered 12, after V lost 6 bases and J lost 10 bases. The CDR3 is CASRRQGRSYEQFF. CDR3 in DNA: TGTGCCAGCAGAAGACAGGGTCGATCCTACGAGCAGTTCTTC.

This clonotype has ten or more counts. The J gene is TRBJ2-7, the V gene TRBV2; D may be TRBD2 (5 bases). V gave up 7 bases and J gave up 3 bases, with 10 bases separating them. The CDR3 runs 12 residues. CDR1 and CDR2 (germline): SNHLY, FYNNEI. Here the CDR3 reads CASMEESYEQYF. For the CDR3, the DNA is TGTGCCAGCATGGAGGAAAGCTACGAGCAGTACTTC.

This clonotype appeared many times. The gene calls are TRBV28 and TRBJ2-7; D could derive from TRBD1 or TRBD2 (5 bases each). The CDR3 has 14 amino acids. Germline V gene data show CDR1 as MDHEN and CDR2 as SYDVKM. V lost 3 bases and J 5 bases, leaving 14 bases between the germline ends. CDR3 in amino acids: CASSFGGSSNEQYF. CDR3 bases: TGTGCCAGCAGTTTTGGGGGATCTTCTAACGAGCAGTACTTC.

The chain has TRBV7-6 and TRBJ2-7; 7 positions match TRBD1. The CDR3 contains 14 residues. CDR1 SGHVS and CDR2 FNYEAQ come from the germline V gene. Germline trimming cut 6 bases from V and 2 bases from J; bases unmatched to any gene: 7. CDR3: CASSMTGTAYEQYF. The CDR3 DNA follows: TGTGCCAGCAGTATGACAGGGACAGCCTACGAGCAGTACTTC. The full variable domain, rest sourced from reference TRBV7-6 and TRBJ2-7, is GAGVSQSPRYKVTKRGQDVALRCDPISGHVSLYWYRQALGQGPEFLTYFNYEAQQDKSGLPNDRFSAERPEGSISTLTIQRTEQRDSAMYRCASSMTGTAYEQYFGPGTRLTVT.

This clonotype has a count of ten or more. This chain connects TRBV20-1 to TRBJ2-1, with TRBD2 matching over 8 bases. V was clipped by 5 bases and J by 8 bases; unmatched bases: 11. Germline CDR1 reads DFQATT; CDR2 reads SNEGSKA (reference sequence). There are 14 residues in the CDR3. CDR3: CSADFERERDEQFF. The DNA for the CDR3 is TGCAGTGCTGACTTCGAGCGGGAGAGGGATGAGCAGTTCTTC.

The CDR3 region is CASSGTNTNYGYTF. The CDR3 region has the DNA TGTGCCAGCAGTGGGACAAACACTAACTATGGCTACACCTTC. The V gene is TRBV12-3 or TRBV12-4, the J gene TRBJ1-2, with D tentatively TRBD1 (6 bases). Trimming cost V 5 bases and J 0 bases, with 10 bases left between them. This CDR3 contains 14 residues.

A remark on this clonotype: Just one base apart from a much larger clone, this may be a read error. This sequence joins TRBV10-3 and TRBJ2-7; D is ambiguous. The CDR3 is made up of 13 amino acids. Germline loops: CDR1 ENHRY, CDR2 SYGVKD. The germline V and J ends were trimmed by 10 bases and 7 bases, with 20 bases remaining between them. This CDR3 reads CATRRMRLDEQYF. The CDR3 DNA reads as TGTGCCACCCGGCGGATGCGATTGGATGAGCAGTACTTC.

The V call is TRBV11-2, the J call TRBJ2-5; maybe TRBD1 (5 bases). Germline CDR1 reads SGHAT; CDR2 reads FQNNGV. The CDR3 is 14 amino acids. Trimming stripped 2 bases from V and 4 bases from J, with 11 bases between. DNA of the CDR3: TGTGCCAGCAGCTTAAGTGAAGGGGCAGAGACCCAGTACTTC. Translating it yields CASSLSEGAETQYF.

Details on this clonotype: The junction departs from germline at one end; a sequencing error may be responsible. The chain joins TRBV20-1 to TRBJ2-5; TRBD2 agrees at 7 bases. Germline lookup yields CDR1 DFQATT and CDR2 SNEGSKA (reference sequence). The CDR3 is made up of 13 amino acids. The CDR3 protein is CSASPGRPETQYF. CDR3 DNA: TGCAGTGCTAGCCCCGGGAGGCCAGAGACTCAGTACTTC.

This clonotype has just one count. This chain connects TRBV2 to TRBJ2-1; 7 bases agree with TRBD1. The trim removed 7 bases at V and 2 bases at J, leaving 8 bases unmatched. CDR3 length: 15 amino acids. CDR1 and CDR2 (germline): SNHLY, FYNNEI. The CDR3 region has the DNA TGTGCCAGCAACCTGGACAGGTCCCCCTACAATGAGCAGTTCTTC. It specifies CASNLDRSPYNEQFF.

This clonotype was detected only a few times. The rearrangement joins TRBV12-3 or TRBV12-4 to TRBJ1-5; D is uncertain. CDR3 length: 17 residues. The V end was cut by 0 bases, the J end by 0 bases, with 12 bases between. Here the CDR3 reads CASSLALKGDSNQPQHF. The CDR3 nucleotides are TGTGCCAGCAGTTTAGCGCTTAAGGGCGATAGCAATCAGCCCCAGCATTTT.

Points on this clonotype: A read error may be the cause here, since a much bigger clone is one base away. V gene TRBV12-5 combines with J gene TRBJ2-1; 10 positions agree with TRBD2. This CDR3 is 15 amino acids long. Germline V gene lookup returns CDR1 LGHNT and CDR2 FRNRAP. The ends lost 6 bases at V and 4 bases at J; junction bases unmatched: 6. The CDR3 reads CASGSSGSRYNEQFF. The DNA of the CDR3 is TGTGCTAGTGGGTCTAGCGGGAGCCGGTACAATGAGCAGTTCTTC.

This clonotype showed up many times. V and J are TRBV12-3 or TRBV12-4 and TRBJ2-6; 7 nucleotides match TRBD2. The CDR3 runs 18 residues. Trimming removed 4 bases from V and 4 bases from J; junction bases left unmatched: 13. The CDR3 coding sequence is TGTGCCAGCAGTTCCCCTGGGGGGGTAGTTAACGGGGCCAACGTCCTGACTTTC. Its protein is CASSSPGGVVNGANVLTF.

This clonotype turned up a few times. V is TRBV4-3 and J is TRBJ1-2, with D tentatively TRBD1 (6 bases). Germline V gene data show CDR1 as LGHNA and CDR2 as YSLEER. V gave up 4 bases and J gave up 7 bases, with 25 bases separating them. CDR3 length: 17 residues. The CDR3 DNA is TGCGCCAGCAGCCTTCTCGGCGTCGAAGGGGGGGAGTCTGGCTACACCTTC. It codes for CASSLLGVEGGESGYTF.

The V gene is TRBV29-1, the J gene TRBJ2-3, with D unresolved. Trimming took off 4 bases at V and 2 bases at J, with 10 bases between the two ends. The CDR3 consists of 13 residues. Germline V gene sequence: CDR1 SQVTM, CDR2 ANQGSEA. The CDR3 DNA follows: TGCAGCGTTGGGGGTATTATCACAGATACGCAGTATTTT. Its translation is CSVGGIITDTQYF.

The rearrangement joins TRBV28 to TRBJ2-3, with D hard to call. The germline V gene encodes CDR1 MDHEN and CDR2 SYDVKM. Trimming pared 6 bases from V and 4 bases from J, leaving 11 bases between. The CDR3 is 13 amino acids. As DNA, the CDR3 is TGTGCCAGCAGGCATCCAGAGCCAGATACGCAGTATTTT. Its translation is CASRHPEPDTQYF. Together with reference TRBV28 and TRBJ2-3, the CDR3 gives the full variable domain: DVKVTQSSRYLVKRTGEKVFLECVQDMDHENMFWYRQDPGLGLRLIYFSYDVKMKEKGDIPEGYSVSREKKERFSLILESASTNQTSMYLCASRHPEPDTQYFGPGTRLTVL.

In this sample, this clonotype turned up many times. The chain carries TRBV7-9 and TRBJ1-4; D unclear. The CDR3 consists of 12 residues. Trimming left V 1 base short and J 7 bases short, with 4 bases between. CDR1 is SEHNR, CDR2 FQNEAQ, per germline (reference sequence). The CDR3: CASSLDGEKLFF. CDR3 coding DNA: TGTGCCAGCAGCTTAGACGGTGAAAAACTGTTTTTT.

The chain couples TRBV5-1 to TRBJ2-7; no clear D. Trimming left V 2 bases short and J 3 bases short, with 12 bases between. Germline CDR1 SGHRS, CDR2 YFSETQ. The CDR3 covers 14 residues. CDR3 protein: CASSFLGEVYEQYF. As DNA, the CDR3 is TGCGCCAGCAGCTTTCTAGGTGAAGTCTACGAGCAGTACTTC.

The chain is built from TRBV6-2 or TRBV6-3 and TRBJ2-7; D may match TRBD1 or TRBD2 (6 bases each). Trimming pared 5 bases from V and 4 bases from J, leaving 21 bases between. Germline V gives CDR1 MNHEY, CDR2 SVGEGT. The CDR3 has 16 amino acids. The CDR3 is CASSRLGVRGVYEQYF. CDR3 DNA: TGTGCCAGCAGTCGGCTGGGCGTAAGGGGGGTTTACGAGCAGTACTTC.